This TCR beta chain was captured in a study of a mutant IDH1 vaccine in newly diagnosed glioma. Turning to the study itself: The therapy given earlier, which was standard therapy, consisted of radiotherapy, temozolomide, or both, and most of the patients received both. Study outcomes and limitations: No link was apparently found between pseudoprogression and changes in top peripheral T cell clonotypes.

TCRdb keeps only in-frame clones here, not all; method: immunoSEQ multiplex PCR. The sample carries about 94,000 clones, about nine tenths recorded once. Points on this clone: The antigen remains unidentified.

Time point indicated: week 47, end of study. Each vaccine dose was 300 ug of mutant IDH1 20-mer peptide, with topical imiquimod. There were eight vaccinations for patients, given in weeks 1, 3, 5, 7, 11, 15, 19 and 23. Donors had new WHO grade 3 or 4 IDH1-mutant, ATRX-lost astrocytomas. The sequences come from PBMCs, collected from a glioma patient whose treatment included an IDH1 peptide vaccine. The receptor was derived from a woman between 50 and 59 years old with glioma.

The CDR3 DNA reads TGTGCCAGCAGTGTCTCCGGGACCCTGGCTGGCTATGGCTACACCTTC. Translating it yields CASSVSGTLAGYGYTF. The genes are TRBV28 and TRBJ1-2, with TRBD1 as a possible D gene (5 bases). V lost 5 bases and J lost 4, with 20 bases in between. The germline V gene has CDR1 MDHEN and CDR2 SYDVKM. CDR3 length: 16 residues.